This TCR beta chain comes out of a study of T cells after yellow fever vaccination. The CDR3 has 15 amino acids. The germline V gene encodes CDR1 SSHAT and CDR2 FNYEAQ (reference sequence). Trimming took 1 base from V and 1 from J; bases not matched to a gene: 2. This clonotype was observed a few times. TCRdb passed the 5' RACE reads through MiXCR, listing each CDR3 protein once. This table has 80,000 to 100,000 distinct CDR3 sequences, approximately 8.4% appearing once. This receptor was identified in a young man who received the YFV17D yellow fever vaccine. The rearrangement links TRBV7-7 to TRBJ2-7, with 9 bases matching TRBD2. Sample: CD8+ T cells not binding an NS4B(214-222) dextramer, sorted from PBMCs, taken about 2 weeks after the first yellow fever vaccination. The CDR3 reads CASSLGAGGSYEQYF. The CDR3 nucleotides are TGTGCCAGCAGCTTAGGGGCGGGGGGGTCCTACGAGCAGTACTTC.